This T cell receptor beta chain is from a study of cytomegalovirus exposure and HLA in healthy donors. Per the germline V gene, CDR1 is SGHDT and CDR2 is YYEEEE. V shed 4 bases and J 3 bases; nucleotides not matched to a gene: 16. There are 18 residues in the CDR3. A multiplex PCR was run with 60 Vbeta primers and 13 Jbeta primers. Here immunoSEQ multiplex PCR was the method, and the copy in TCRdb shows in-frame clones only, minus some. The sample lists around 230,000 clones, approximately 78% occurring once. The chain joins TRBV5-6 to TRBJ1-1; 9 nucleotides line up with TRBD1. This TCR derives from a boy younger than 18 in good health and CMV-seronegative. The material sequenced was PBMCs. CDR3 in amino acids: CASSLGTGIGVLDTEAFF. CDR3 sequence (DNA): TGTGCCAGCAGCCTCGGGACAGGGATCGGTGTCTTGGACACTGAAGCTTTCTTT.